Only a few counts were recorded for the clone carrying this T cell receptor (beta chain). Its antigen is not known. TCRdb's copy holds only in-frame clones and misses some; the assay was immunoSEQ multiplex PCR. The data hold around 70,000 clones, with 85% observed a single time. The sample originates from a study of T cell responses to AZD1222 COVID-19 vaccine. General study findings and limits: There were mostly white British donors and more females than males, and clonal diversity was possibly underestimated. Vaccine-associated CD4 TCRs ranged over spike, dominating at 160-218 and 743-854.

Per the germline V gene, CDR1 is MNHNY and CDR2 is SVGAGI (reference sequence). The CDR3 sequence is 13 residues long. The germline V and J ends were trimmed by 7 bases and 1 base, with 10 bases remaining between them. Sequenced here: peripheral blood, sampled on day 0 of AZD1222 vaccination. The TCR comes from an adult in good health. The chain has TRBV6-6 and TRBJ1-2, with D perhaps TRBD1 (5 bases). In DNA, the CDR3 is TGTGCCAGCACTGACAGTCTTAACTATGGCTACACCTTC. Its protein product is CASTDSLNYGYTF.